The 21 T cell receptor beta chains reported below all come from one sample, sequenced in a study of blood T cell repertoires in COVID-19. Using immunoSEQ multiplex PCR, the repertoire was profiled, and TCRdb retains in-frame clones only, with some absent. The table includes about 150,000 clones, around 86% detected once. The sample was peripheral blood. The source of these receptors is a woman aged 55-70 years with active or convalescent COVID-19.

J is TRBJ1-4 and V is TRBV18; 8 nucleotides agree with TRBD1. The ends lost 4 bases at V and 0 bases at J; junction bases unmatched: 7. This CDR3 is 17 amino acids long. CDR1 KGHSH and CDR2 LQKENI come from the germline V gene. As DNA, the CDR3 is TGTGCCAGCTCACTACAGGGGGAGAGAGCAACTAATGAAAAACTGTTTTTT. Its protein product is CASSLQGERATNEKLFF.

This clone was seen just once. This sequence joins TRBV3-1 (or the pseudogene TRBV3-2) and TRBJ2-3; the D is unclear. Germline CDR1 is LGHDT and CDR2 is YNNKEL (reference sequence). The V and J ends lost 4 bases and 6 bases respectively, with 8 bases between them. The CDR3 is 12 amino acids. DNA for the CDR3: TGTGCCAGCAGCCCCGCCGGGGATACGCAGTATTTT. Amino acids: CASSPAGDTQYF.

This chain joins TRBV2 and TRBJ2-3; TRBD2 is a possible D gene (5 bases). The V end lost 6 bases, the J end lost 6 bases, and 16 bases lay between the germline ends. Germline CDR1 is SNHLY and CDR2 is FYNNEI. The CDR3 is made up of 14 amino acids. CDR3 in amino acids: CASSVPTSSDTQYF. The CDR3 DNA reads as TGTGCCAGCAGCGTACCCACTAGTTCCGATACGCAGTATTTT.

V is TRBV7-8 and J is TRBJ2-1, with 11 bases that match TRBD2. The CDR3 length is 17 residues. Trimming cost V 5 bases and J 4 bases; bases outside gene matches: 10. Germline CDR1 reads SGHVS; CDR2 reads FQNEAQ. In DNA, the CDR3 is TGTGCCAGCAGCCTCACAGTAGCGGGAGGGCTTTACAATGAGCAGTTCTTC. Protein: CASSLTVAGGLYNEQFF.

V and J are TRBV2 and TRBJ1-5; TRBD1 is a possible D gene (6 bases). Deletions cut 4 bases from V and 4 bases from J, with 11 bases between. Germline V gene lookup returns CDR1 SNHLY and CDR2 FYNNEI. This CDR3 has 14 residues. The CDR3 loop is CASSGKDRNQPQHF. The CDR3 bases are TGTGCCAGCAGTGGAAAGGACAGAAATCAGCCCCAGCATTTT.

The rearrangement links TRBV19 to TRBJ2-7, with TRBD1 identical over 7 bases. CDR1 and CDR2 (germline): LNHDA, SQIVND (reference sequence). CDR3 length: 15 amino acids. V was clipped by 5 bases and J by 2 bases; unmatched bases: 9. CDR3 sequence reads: CASSPYGTATYEQYF. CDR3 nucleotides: TGTGCCAGTAGTCCCTACGGGACAGCTACCTACGAGCAGTACTTC.

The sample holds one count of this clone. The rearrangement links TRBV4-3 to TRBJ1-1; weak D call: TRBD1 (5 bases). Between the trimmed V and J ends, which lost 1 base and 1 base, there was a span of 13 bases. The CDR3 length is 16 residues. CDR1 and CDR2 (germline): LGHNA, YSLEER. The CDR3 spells CASSQVAGGENTEAFF. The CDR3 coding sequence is TGCGCCAGCAGCCAAGTGGCGGGGGGGGAGAACACTGAAGCTTTCTTT.

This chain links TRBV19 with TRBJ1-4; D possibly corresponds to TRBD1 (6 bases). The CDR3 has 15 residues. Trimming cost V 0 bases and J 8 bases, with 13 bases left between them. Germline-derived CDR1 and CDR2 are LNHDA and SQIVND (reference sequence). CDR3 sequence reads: CASSIDEQGEEKLFF. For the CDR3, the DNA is TGTGCCAGTAGTATAGATGAACAGGGTGAGGAAAAACTGTTTTTT.

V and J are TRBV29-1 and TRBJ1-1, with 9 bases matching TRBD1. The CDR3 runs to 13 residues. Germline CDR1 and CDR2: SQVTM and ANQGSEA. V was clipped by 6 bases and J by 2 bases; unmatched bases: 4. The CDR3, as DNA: TGCAGCGTCAACAGGGGGCTAAACACTGAAGCTTTCTTT. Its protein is CSVNRGLNTEAFF.

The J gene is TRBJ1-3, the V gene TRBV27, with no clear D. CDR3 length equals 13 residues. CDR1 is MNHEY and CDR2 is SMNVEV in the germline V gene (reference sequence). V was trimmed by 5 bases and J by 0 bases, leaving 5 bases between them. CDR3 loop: CASSPSSGNTIYF. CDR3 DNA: TGTGCCAGCAGTCCCAGCTCTGGAAACACCATATATTTT.

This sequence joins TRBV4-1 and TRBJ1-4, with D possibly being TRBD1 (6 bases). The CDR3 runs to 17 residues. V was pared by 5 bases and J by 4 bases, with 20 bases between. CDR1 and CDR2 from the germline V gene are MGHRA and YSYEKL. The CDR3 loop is CASSASRGGLSNEKLFF. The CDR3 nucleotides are TGCGCCAGCAGCGCCTCCCGGGGGGGCTTAAGTAATGAAAAACTGTTTTTT.

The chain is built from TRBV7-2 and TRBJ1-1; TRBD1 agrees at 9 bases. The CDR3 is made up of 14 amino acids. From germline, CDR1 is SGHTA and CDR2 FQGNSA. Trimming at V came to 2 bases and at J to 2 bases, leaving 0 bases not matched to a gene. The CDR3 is CASSLTGGNTEAFF. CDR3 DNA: TGTGCCAGCAGCTTAACAGGGGGCAACACTGAAGCTTTCTTT.

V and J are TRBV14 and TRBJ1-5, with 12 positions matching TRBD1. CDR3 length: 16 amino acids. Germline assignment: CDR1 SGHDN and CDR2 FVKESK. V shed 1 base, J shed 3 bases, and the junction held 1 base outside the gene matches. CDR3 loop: CASSQAGQGANQPQHF. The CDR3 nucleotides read TGTGCCAGCAGCCAAGCGGGACAGGGGGCCAATCAGCCCCAGCATTTT.

This CDR3 reads CASSQGHLSNQPQHF. In DNA, the CDR3 is TGTGCCAGCAGCCAAGGACACCTTAGCAATCAGCCCCAGCATTTT. The J gene is TRBJ1-5, the V gene TRBV6-2 or TRBV6-3; possibly TRBD1 for D (5 bases). V was pared by 6 bases and J by 0 bases, with 12 bases between. The germline gives CDR1 MNHEY, CDR2 SVGEGT. This CDR3 spans 15 amino acids.

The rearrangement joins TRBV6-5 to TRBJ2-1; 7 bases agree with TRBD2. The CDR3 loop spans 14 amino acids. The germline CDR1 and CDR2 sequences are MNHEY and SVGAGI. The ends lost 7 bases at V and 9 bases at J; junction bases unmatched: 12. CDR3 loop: CASTSPGGLAEQFF. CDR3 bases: TGTGCCAGCACTTCCCCGGGAGGTCTTGCTGAGCAGTTCTTC.

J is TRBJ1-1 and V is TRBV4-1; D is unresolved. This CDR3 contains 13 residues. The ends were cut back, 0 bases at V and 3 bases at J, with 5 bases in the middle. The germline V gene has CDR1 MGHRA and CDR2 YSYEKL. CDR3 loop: CASSQDRDTEAFF. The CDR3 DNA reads TGCGCCAGCAGCCAAGATCGGGACACTGAAGCTTTCTTT.

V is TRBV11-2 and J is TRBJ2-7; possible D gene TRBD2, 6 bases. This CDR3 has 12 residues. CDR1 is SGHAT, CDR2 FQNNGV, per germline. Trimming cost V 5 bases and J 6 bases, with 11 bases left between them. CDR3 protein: CASSTLAGEQYF. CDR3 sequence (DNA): TGTGCCAGCAGCACACTAGCAGGCGAGCAGTACTTC.

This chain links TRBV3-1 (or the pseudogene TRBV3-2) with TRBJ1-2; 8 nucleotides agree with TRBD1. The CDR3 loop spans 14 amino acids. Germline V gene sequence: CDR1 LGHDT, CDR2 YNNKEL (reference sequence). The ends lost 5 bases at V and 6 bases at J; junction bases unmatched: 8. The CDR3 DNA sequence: TGTGCCAGCAGCAGCTATGACAGGGGAAATGGCTACACCTTC. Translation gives CASSSYDRGNGYTF.

For the CDR3, the DNA is TGTGCCAGCAGTGAAGTGACTACGACAGGGAGGACCTTC. It yields the protein CASSEVTTTGRTF. The chain joins TRBV6-1 to TRBJ1-2; 7 nucleotides match TRBD1. CDR3 length equals 13 residues. Losses at the gene ends were 1 base for V and 14 bases for J; bases not matched to a gene: 10. Germline CDR1 MNHNS, CDR2 SASEGT.

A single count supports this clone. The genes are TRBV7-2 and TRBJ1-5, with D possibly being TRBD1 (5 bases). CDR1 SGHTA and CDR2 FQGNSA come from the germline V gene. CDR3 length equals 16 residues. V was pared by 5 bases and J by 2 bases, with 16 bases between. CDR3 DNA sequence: TGTGCCAGCAGCGCAGGAAGGGGCGAGGGCAATCAGCCCCAGCATTTT. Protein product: CASSAGRGEGNQPQHF. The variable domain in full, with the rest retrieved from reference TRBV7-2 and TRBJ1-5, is GAGVSQSPSNKVTEKGKDVELRCDPISGHTALYWYRQSLGQGLEFLIYFQGNSAPDKSGLPSDRFSAERTGGSVSTLTIQRTQQEDSAVYLCASSAGRGEGNQPQHFGDGTRLSIL.

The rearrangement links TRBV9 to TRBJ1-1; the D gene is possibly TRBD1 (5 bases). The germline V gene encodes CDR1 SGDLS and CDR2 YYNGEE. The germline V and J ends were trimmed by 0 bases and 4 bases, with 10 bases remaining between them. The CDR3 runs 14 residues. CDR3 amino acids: CASSVVVTGTEAFF. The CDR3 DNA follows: TGTGCCAGCAGCGTAGTTGTCACAGGCACTGAAGCTTTCTTT.